This T cell receptor (beta chain) came from a study of identical twins. Study outcomes and limitations: With abundant cord blood beta clonotypes, insertions were fewer; memory repertoires showed no such pattern. Twins' excess sharing was less marked for out-of-frame beta sequences.

This clonotype was found many times. Its target is unknown. Healthy Caucasian individuals made up all the donors. TCRdb itself ran the 5' RACE reads through MiXCR, one entry per CDR3 protein. The sample includes around 100,000 distinct CDR3 sequences, 5.9% of them seen just once. Trimming cost V 0 bases and J 0 bases, with 10 bases left between them. This CDR3 is built from 16 residues. Per germline, CDR1 SGDLS and CDR2 YYNGEE. The genes are TRBV9 and TRBJ2-1, with D possibly being TRBD2 (5 bases). Sequenced: memory T cells sorted from blood. The sequence was obtained from a woman between 50 and 59 years old in good health. CDR3 protein: CASSVDGGGSYNEQFF. CDR3 bases: TGTGCCAGCAGCGTAGATGGAGGAGGCTCCTACAATGAGCAGTTCTTC.